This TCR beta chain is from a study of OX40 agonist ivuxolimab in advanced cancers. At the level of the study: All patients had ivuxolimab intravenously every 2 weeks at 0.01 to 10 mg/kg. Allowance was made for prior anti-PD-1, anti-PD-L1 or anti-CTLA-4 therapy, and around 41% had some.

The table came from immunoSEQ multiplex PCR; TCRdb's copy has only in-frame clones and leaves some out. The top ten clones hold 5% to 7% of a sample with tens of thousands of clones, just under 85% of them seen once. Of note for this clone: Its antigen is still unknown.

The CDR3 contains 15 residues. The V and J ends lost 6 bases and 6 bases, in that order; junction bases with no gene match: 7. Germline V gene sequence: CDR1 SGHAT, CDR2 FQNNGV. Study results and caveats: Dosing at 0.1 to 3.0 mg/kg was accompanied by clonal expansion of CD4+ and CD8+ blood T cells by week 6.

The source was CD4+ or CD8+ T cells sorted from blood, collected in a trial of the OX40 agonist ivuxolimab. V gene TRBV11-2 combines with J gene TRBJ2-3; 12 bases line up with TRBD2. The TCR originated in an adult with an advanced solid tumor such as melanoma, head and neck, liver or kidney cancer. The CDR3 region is CASSQLAGGGDTQYF. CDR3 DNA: TGTGCCAGCAGTCAACTAGCGGGAGGAGGGGATACGCAGTATTTT.